This T cell receptor (beta chain) was captured in a study of T cell clonality in common variable immunodeficiency. General study findings and limits: Compared with controls, CVID subjects had fewer shared TCRbeta clones.

This clone was seen repeatedly, ten times or more. Its specificity is not known. The CDR3 end is not reached by the read, which stops 3 residues before it; the germline J gene fills it in. The data were produced by immunoSEQ multiplex PCR, yet TCRdb's version contains in-frame clones alone and is incomplete. This sample has some 42,000 clones and no singletons, with around 1.5% in the ten largest. Trimming took 8 bases from V and 1 from J, leaving 15 bases between them. Germline V CDR1 and CDR2: SNHLY, FYNNEI. This CDR3 has 14 amino acids. The source of this sequence is a person aged 18 to 75 in good health. The sequenced material came from peripheral blood mononuclear cells. The rearrangement uses TRBV2 and TRBJ2-7; weak D call: TRBD2 (5 bases). The CDR3 sequence: CASLKDPGSYEQYF. Incomplete CDR3 DNA: TGTGCCAGCCTGAAGGACCCGGGGTCCTACGAG. Variable domain in full (rest from reference TRBV2 and TRBJ2-7): EPEVTQTPSHQVTQMGQEVILRCVPISNHLYFYWYRQILGQKVEFLVSFYNNEISEKSEIFDDQFSVERPDGSNFTLKIRSTKLEDSAMYFCASLKDPGSYEQYFGPGTRLTVT.